This TCR beta chain was sequenced during a study of cytomegalovirus exposure and HLA in healthy donors. Findings and caveats of the study: TCR clusters originating in the first cohort tended to co-occur in the 120 validation repertoires, according to a later analysis.

TCRdb's copy holds only in-frame clones and misses some; the assay was immunoSEQ multiplex PCR. The sample records around 70,000 clones, 90% to 95% being singletons. As regards this clone: As yet, its antigen is unknown.

This TCR derives from a man between 18 and 29 years old in good health and CMV-seronegative. Sequences were obtained from PBMCs.

For the CDR3, the DNA is TGTGCCACCAGCAGAGAGTCAGGCCGAGAGACCCAGTACTTC. It specifies CATSRESGRETQYF. V and J are TRBV15 and TRBJ2-5; D is uncertain. Trimming took 0 bases from V and 4 from J, leaving 9 bases between them. Germline V lookup: CDR1 LNHNV, CDR2 YYDKDF (reference sequence). CDR3 length equals 14 residues.